This T cell receptor beta chain was captured in a study of blood T cell repertoires in COVID-19 (dated by TCRdb to 2020 to 2021). Concerning the study at large: The collaborator samples originated in the United States, Italy and Spain and spanned the acute and convalescent phases of COVID-19. The material from the prospective study consisted of cDNA or gDNA derived from T cells, B-cell-depleted T cells, or PBMCs. Deeply sampled blood TCRbeta repertoires from subjects exposed to, actively infected with, or recovered from COVID-19 were included in the dataset. The repertoires were made available in a free public database intended to serve as a resource for research on the immune response to SARS-CoV-2. Samples were obtained from the ongoing ImmuneRACE study (first 160 participants) and from about 1,300 subjects provided by 6 global collaborators. The sample metadata nearly always contained a de-identified subject ID, COVID-19 status, age in years and sex. Where available, HLA class I and class II types were obtained from metadata supplied by the sample provider rather than from assay-based typing. Study-wide conclusions, independent of this receptor: How much clinical and demographic metadata was included differed by source and by participant, and the metadata was provided uncurated.

TCRbeta CDR3 regions were amplified from genomic DNA using the immunoSEQ Assay, a bias-controlled multiplex PCR. In the original analysis: Within the assay, amplification of reference gene primers was used to estimate how many nucleated cells each sample contained. To quantify the absolute abundance of each unique TCRbeta CDR3 rearrangement, sequence reads were collapsed and filtered. For each sample, productive Simpson clonality was calculated as the square root of Simpson's diversity index over productive rearrangements. This immuneACCESS table, as held by TCRdb, lists in-frame sequences with V and J called but not all clones. Of the missing ones, under half trace to an unresolved V gene in checked studies; the others have no known cause. V, J and clone size reflect that table, while D and trimming were determined from the DNA. The sample has approximately 330,000 clones on record, 80% to 90% of them singletons. About 4.2% of the sample goes to the ten largest clones.

Participants in the prospective study were enrolled through a virtual design, were aged about 18 to 90 years, and lived in roughly 26 United States geographic areas. In the prospective study, participants were assigned to cohorts based on the clinical history participants reported in a screening survey and a study questionnaire. In the prospective study, mobile phlebotomists collected whole blood, serum and a nasopharyngeal or oropharyngeal swab from each participant. Participants in the prospective study had the option to provide additional blood draws and questionnaires over an approximately two-month period. Before DNA extraction, prospective study blood samples were shipped either frozen or at room temperature. Worth noting for this clone: The clone's antigen remains unknown. Per-base quality was not reported, and no clone a single base away is much larger than it.

The CDR3 covers 17 residues, taking in both the cysteine and the phenylalanine. CDR3 DNA only is kept here, 51 bases in frame from base 1. Germline trimming: 6 bases from V, 1 base from J; junction bases outside gene matches: 13. The chain was built from TRBV23-1 and TRBJ2-3; 7 central bases correspond to TRBD1. TRBV23-1 is filed as an ORF, its function uncertain. The TCR was taken from a woman in her thirties or forties with acute COVID-19. Sequencing was carried out using PBMCs or T cells enriched from blood (not recorded which). This receptor has the CDR3 CASRTVTGTARTDTQYF. DNA sequence: TGCGCCAGCAGGACCGTAACCGGGACAGCCCGCACAGATACGCAGTATTTT.